This paragraph reports one T cell receptor (beta chain). Participants comprised healthy donors of bone marrow. Both 60 Vbeta primers and 13 Jbeta primers went into the PCR. Using immunoSEQ multiplex PCR, the repertoire was profiled, and TCRdb retains in-frame clones only, with some absent. The sample holds 70,000 to 90,000 clones, 70% to 85% seen once. The data originate from a study of cytomegalovirus exposure and HLA in healthy donors. Per the germline V gene, CDR1 is SGDLS and CDR2 is YYNGEE. V was pared by 4 bases and J by 11 bases, with 15 bases between. This CDR3 contains 12 residues. This clonotype originated in a man in his sixties or seventies in good health and CMV-seropositive. This chain links TRBV9 with TRBJ1-1; the D gene is possibly TRBD1 (5 bases). The sample consisted of PBMCs. The CDR3 region has the DNA TGTGCCAGCAGCCCTGGGGGGTTCGTTGCTTTCTTT. It yields the protein CASSPGGFVAFF.